These T cell receptor beta chains were read from a single sample in a study of CD8+CD57+ T cells in acquired aplastic anemia. TCRdb independently ran MiXCR on the reads; one entry per CDR3 protein. The sample has a few hundred thousand distinct CDR3 sequences, around 72% seen once; the top ten hold approximately 4%. Sequenced material: sorted CD4+, CD8+, or CD8+CD57+ T cells (not recorded which) from PBMCs. The receptors shown here come from a human donor in good health, serving as a control. Each CDR3 is given with its conserved first and last residue. A D gene is named only where the DNA matches it firmly. Clone size, where shown, is once, few, many, or a class for clones that have expanded.

TRBJ2-7 NA TRBD1 TRBV2 TGTGCCAGCAAACCGGGACAGGGCAGCTACGAGCAGTACTTC CASKPGQGSYEQYF
TRBJ1-5 many NA TRBV20-1 TGCAGTGCTAGAGTCCAGAAGAGGGGAGATCAGCCCCAGCATTTT CSARVQKRGDQPQHF
TRBJ1-4 NA TRBD1 TRBV7-2 TGTGCCAGCAGCCACCCAGCGACAGGGGGGAAATCACCCTTTTTT CASSHPATGGKSPFF
TRBJ2-3 NA NA TRBV20-1 TGCAGTGCTAGAGATCCTCAGTACAAGCAGTATTTT CSARDPQYKQYF
TRBJ1-5 NA NA TRBV20-1 TGCAGTGCTAGAGCAAATTGTAGGACTGGGTATGGTAATCAGCCCCAGCATTTT CSARANCRTGYGNQPQHF
TRBJ2-7 NA NA TRBV25-1 TGTGCCAGCAGACTGAAAGACGAAAGGGTACCGCAGCACTTC CASRLKDERVPQHF
TRBJ2-7 NA TRBD2 TRBV7-7 TGTGCTAGCAGCGCCGGGACTAGCGGGGGGAATTACGAGCAGTACTTC CASSAGTSGGNYEQYF
TRBJ1-1 NA NA TRBV2 TGTGCCAGCAGCAGGGAGGTTGGGACTGAAGCTTTCTTT CASSREVGTEAFF
TRBJ2-7 NA TRBD1 TRBV25-1 TGTGCCAGCAACCGGGACAGAGATTACGAGCAGTACTTC CASNRDRDYEQYF
TRBJ1-5 NA NA TRBV7-6 TGTGCCAGCAGCCGACAGTCGGGGCAGCCACAGCATTTT CASSRQSGQPQHF
TRBJ2-1 NA TRBD1 TRBV20-1 TGCAGCGTTAGTAGACAGGGCGTGAACAATGAGCAGTTCTTC CSVSRQGVNNEQFF
TRBJ1-2 NA NA TRBV5-1 TGTGCCAGCAGTGCGCAGGCTTCCAGTACCTACACCTTC CASSAQASSTYTF
TRBJ2-2 NA NA TRBV7-2 TGTGCCAGCAGCCCCCAGGGGGGGTCTGGGGAAAAACTGCTGTTTTTT CASSPQGGSGEKLLFF
TRBJ1-2 NA NA TRBV2 TGTGCCAGCACCCTTGGGGGGGAGCCCCTCGGTGGCTACACCTTC CASTLGGEPLGGYTF
TRBJ2-5 once NA TRBV7-2 TGTGCCAGCAGCTCCACGGCCCCTCAGGGAGGCTCTGAGACCCAGTACTTC CASSSTAPQGGSETQYF
TRBJ1-4 once NA TRBV2 TGCGCCAGCAGCCTGAGGAGAGTGGTGGGAGAACTGTTCTTT CASSLRRVVGELFF
TRBJ2-7 once NA TRBV7-2 TGTGCCAGCAGCTTATTGATGGGTAGTACCTCCTACGAGCAGTACTTC CASSLLMGSTSYEQYF
TRBJ2-5 NA TRBD2 TRBV7-2 TGTGCCAGCAGCTTAAAGGCTAGCGGACAAGAGCAACAGACCCAGTACTTC CASSLKASGQEQQTQYF
TRBJ2-7 NA TRBD2 TRBV11-2 TGTGCCAGCAGCCCGGACGGATTGTGGCGACTAGCGGGCTACGAGCAGTACTTC CASSPDGLWRLAGYEQYF
TRBJ2-1 few TRBD1 TRBV30 TGTGCCTTCCGCCTGGGACAGGGGGCGCAAGGGCAGTTCTTC CAFRLGQGAQGQFF
TRBJ2-7 NA TRBD2 TRBV7-8 TGTGCCAGCAGCTTGACGACTAGCGGGAGATCCGAGCAGTACTTC CASSLTTSGRSEQYF
TRBJ2-3 many NA TRBV6-6 TGTGCCAGCAGTTATGGGGAGTCGGATACGCAGTATTTT CASSYGESDTQYF
TRBJ2-5 NA NA TRBV5-1 TGCGCCAGCAGCCCCGACCCCTTCTATGACACCCAGTACTTC CASSPDPFYDTQYF
TRBJ1-2 NA NA TRBV7-3 TGCGCCAGCAGCCTAGAGAAGGTTGGCTACACCTTC CASSLEKVGYTF
TRBJ2-1 NA NA TRBV7-3 TGTGCCAGCAGCTTAGCGACCGGACAGTCCTACGAGCACTTC CASSLATGQSYEHF
TRBJ1-2 NA TRBD1 TRBV7-2 TGTGCCAGCAGTAAGGGGACAGGGGTGCATGGCTACACCTTC CASSKGTGVHGYTF
TRBJ1-1 many NA TRBV5-1 TGCGCCAGCAGCCAGGTGCGTCAGAACACTGAAGCTTTCTTT CASSQVRQNTEAFF
TRBJ2-5 NA NA TRBV7-2 NA CASSQWALGTEAF
TRBJ2-7 NA TRBD1 TRBV5-1 TGCGCCAGCAGCTTGACAGGGGTCGGACCCTTC CASSLTGVGPF
TRBJ2-3 NA NA TRBV20-1 TGCGGGGGGGCCGGGGGCACAGATACGCAGTATTTT CGGAGGTDTQYF
TRBJ2-7 NA NA TRBV20-1 TGCAGTGCCACCCACAGGTACGGACCCTACTTC CSATHRYGPYF
TRBJ2-5 NA NA TRBV12-3/TRBV12-4 TGTGCCAGCAGCCCCGGACTACTCCAAGAGACCCAGTACTTC CASSPGLLQETQYF
TRBJ1-6 NA NA TRBV12-3/TRBV12-4 TGTGCCAGCAGTTCTGACAACGGAGTTTATAATTCACCCCTCCACTTT CASSSDNGVYNSPLHF
TRBJ2-3 once NA TRBV20-1 TGCAGTGCTCGACTAAGCTTGGGTTCAGATACGCAGTATTTT CSARLSLGSDTQYF
TRBJ1-5 NA NA TRBV6-5 TGTGCCAGCAGTTACCCGACAGTCTATAGCAATCAGCCCCAGCATTTT CASSYPTVYSNQPQHF
TRBJ2-3 NA TRBD2 TRBV7-2 TGTGCCAGCAGCTCCGAGGGAGGGAGGGAGCCCCAGCAGCAGTATTTT CASSSEGGREPQQQYF
TRBJ2-7 many TRBD1 TRBV30 TGTGCCTACTCGAAGGACAGGGGGACTTACGAGCAGTACTTC CAYSKDRGTYEQYF
TRBJ2-5 NA TRBD2 TRBV7-9 TGTGCCAGCAGTAGTGTAGCGGGGGACAATCCAGAGACCCAGTACTTC CASSSVAGDNPETQYF
TRBJ2-7 NA NA TRBV5-1 TGCGCCAGCAGGGTCGTCTATCGGGACTCCTACGAGCAGTACTTC CASRVVYRDSYEQYF
TRBJ1-2 once NA TRBV20-1 TGCCGTGCTAGAGATCCAGACGGGAACTATGGCTACACCTTC CRARDPDGNYGYTF
TRBJ2-3 NA NA TRBV7-3 TGTGCCAGCAGCTTAGAGGGGGGAGCGGGAAGCTCCCAGTATTTT CASSLEGGAGSSQYF
TRBJ1-6 many NA TRBV6-1 TGTGCCAGCAGTGAACGGGCACCCCTCCACTTT CASSERAPLHF
TRBJ2-3 NA NA TRBV5-1 TGCGCCAGCAGCCAGGAAACGGGGCCGGATACGCAGTATTTT CASSQETGPDTQYF
TRBJ1-6 once TRBD1 TRBV7-3 TGTGCCAGCAGCCCGCGGACAGGCGGGAAGGAGAAACCACCCCTTCACTTT CASSPRTGGKEKPPLHF
TRBJ1-2 NA NA TRBV5-1 TGCGCCAGCAGCTTGGCCGCGGCGGTTTATGGCTACACCTTC CASSLAAAVYGYTF
TRBJ1-2 NA TRBD1 TRBV19 TGTGCCAGTAGTATAGGTCAGGGGGCCTATGGCTACACCTTC CASSIGQGAYGYTF
TRBJ2-1 many TRBD2 TRBV7-2 TGTGCCAGCAGTCCGCGACTAGCGGGGGACAATGAGCAGTTCTTC CASSPRLAGDNEQFF
TRBJ2-1 NA TRBD2 TRBV12-3/TRBV12-4 TGTGCCAGCAGCGTGGTCCCTAGCGGGGGCGAGCAGTTCTTC CASSVVPSGGEQFF
TRBJ1-5 NA NA TRBV6-4 TGTGCCAGCAAACAACAGGGAGGCAATCAGCCCCAGCATTTT CASKQQGGNQPQHF
TRBJ1-1 many NA TRBV6-2/TRBV6-3 TGTGCCAGCAGTTTTAAGGGACGGAACACTGAAGCTTTCTTT CASSFKGRNTEAFF
TRBJ2-2 NA NA TRBV2 TGTGCCAGCAGTGGAGGAGTGGCTGCGCGGGAGCTGTTTTTT CASSGGVAARELFF
TRBJ1-6 many NA TRBV7-7 TGTGCCAGCAGCCCCAGTCGTTATTCACCCCTCCACTTT CASSPSRYSPLHF
TRBJ1-6 NA NA TRBV29-1 TGCAGCGTTCGGACTGACGGGGTAAATTCACCCCTCCACTTT CSVRTDGVNSPLHF
TRBJ1-2 NA NA TRBV19 TGTGCCAGTAGTCGTCCGGGCTCAAGGGTTCCCCAAGCCAACTATGGCTACACCTTC CASSRPGSRVPQANYGYTF
TRBJ2-7 NA NA TRBV7-8 TGTGCCAGCAGTGACCCGATAATAGGCTCCTACGAGCAGTACTTC CASSDPIIGSYEQYF
TRBJ2-2 NA NA TRBV5-1 TGCGCCAGCAGCTTCCAGGGAAACTATGGCGTGCGGGAGCTGTTTTTT CASSFQGNYGVRELFF
TRBJ2-2 once NA TRBV7-2 TGTGCCAGCAGCTTAGGGGGGAACCAAGAGACCCAGTACTTTTTT CASSLGGNQETQYFF
TRBJ2-7 NA NA TRBV19 TGTGCCAGTAGTATCGGGTCCAGGCTCACCGATACGCAGTATTTC CASSIGSRLTDTQYF
TRBJ1-5 NA NA TRBV20-1 TGCAGCGTGGTGGGAGACAGCAATGAGCCCCAGCATTTT CSVVGDSNEPQHF